Each of the 16 T cell receptor beta chains below was sequenced from the same sample in a study of cytomegalovirus exposure and HLA in healthy donors. Researchers ran the PCR with 60 Vbeta and 13 Jbeta primers. Sequencing used immunoSEQ multiplex PCR; TCRdb keeps in-frame clones, though not all of them. This sample yields more than 110,000 clones, of which approximately 80% are seen a single time; 1.4% belongs to the top ten. The sequenced sample was PBMCs. The source is a man aged 25-45 years in good health and CMV-seropositive.

The chain joins TRBV15 to TRBJ2-5; the match to TRBD1 covers 9 bases. This CDR3 has 17 amino acids. The V segment lost 3 bases and the J segment 4 bases; nucleotides outside the gene matches: 12. Germline V CDR1 and CDR2: LNHNV, YYDKDF (reference sequence). For the CDR3, the DNA is TGTGCCACCAGCAGGGTTACACAGGGGGCGTTTATAGAGACCCAGTACTTC. This gives the protein CATSRVTQGAFIETQYF.

Of note for this clone: Within the sample, other DNA sequences also encode this same CDR3. The chain carries TRBV7-8 and TRBJ1-5; weak D call: TRBD1 (5 bases). Germline V CDR1 and CDR2: SGHVS, FQNEAQ. V was cut by 5 bases and J by 7 bases, with 12 bases left in between. This CDR3 spans 13 amino acids. This CDR3 is CASSPGGRQPQHF. The DNA for the CDR3 is TGTGCCAGCAGCCCGGGGGGAAGGCAGCCCCAGCATTTT. The full variable domain, completed using reference TRBV7-8 and TRBJ1-5, is GAGVSQSPRYKVAKRGQDVALRCDPISGHVSLFWYQQALGQGPEFLTYFQNEAQLDKSGLPSDRFFAERPEGSVSTLKIQRTQQEDSAVYLCASSPGGRQPQHFGDGTRLSIL.

The table lists this clone with a few counts. The chain is built from TRBV2 and TRBJ2-6; possibly TRBD1 for D (5 bases). The CDR3 loop spans 15 amino acids. Trimming cost V 7 bases and J 0 bases, with 10 bases left between them. Germline V lookup: CDR1 SNHLY, CDR2 FYNNEI. This chain's CDR3 is CASNRQISGANVLTF. The CDR3 DNA reads TGTGCCAGCAATCGACAGATCTCTGGGGCCAACGTCCTGACTTTC.

V gene TRBV2 combines with J gene TRBJ1-5; D unresolved. Germline CDR1 is SNHLY and CDR2 is FYNNEI. The CDR3 has 17 residues. V was trimmed by 6 bases and J by 0 bases, leaving 18 bases between them. The CDR3 loop reads CASREGQITNSNQPQHF. CDR3 nucleotide sequence: TGTGCCAGCAGGGAGGGCCAGATTACCAATAGCAATCAGCCCCAGCATTTT. The complete variable domain, with remaining parts taken from reference TRBV2 and TRBJ1-5, reads EPEVTQTPSHQVTQMGQEVILRCVPISNHLYFYWYRQILGQKVEFLVSFYNNEISEKSEIFDDQFSVERPDGSNFTLKIRSTKLEDSAMYFCASREGQITNSNQPQHFGDGTRLSIL.

This chain uses TRBV6-5 with TRBJ1-5; D possibly corresponds to TRBD1 (6 bases). The CDR3 has 14 residues. The germline CDR1 and CDR2 sequences are MNHEY and SVGAGI. V lost 7 bases and J 0 bases, leaving 10 bases between the germline ends. In DNA form, the CDR3 reads TGTGCCAGCACTACAGGGAGTAGCAATCAGCCCCAGCATTTT. It yields the protein CASTTGSSNQPQHF.

This rearrangement joins TRBV10-3 to TRBJ2-1; D remains ambiguous. The CDR3 has 13 residues. V was shortened by 4 bases and J by 5 bases, with 9 bases between the two germline ends. The V gene's germline CDR1 is ENHRY and CDR2 SYGVKD. The CDR3 sequence: CAISVTPDNEQFF. The CDR3 DNA sequence: TGTGCCATCAGTGTGACACCCGACAATGAGCAGTTCTTC.

In DNA, the CDR3 is TGTGCCAGCTCACCTAGCGGGGGCCCGAACACCGGGGAGCTGTTTTTT. This gives the protein CASSPSGGPNTGELFF. This chain connects TRBV18 to TRBJ2-2, with 9 bases lining up with TRBD2. The V segment lost 3 bases and the J segment 0 bases; nucleotides outside the gene matches: 2. Germline lookup yields CDR1 KGHSH and CDR2 LQKENI. CDR3 length equals 16 residues.

The V gene is TRBV4-2, the J gene TRBJ2-1; the D gene is possibly TRBD1 (5 bases). V gave up 1 base and J gave up 7 bases, with 14 bases separating them. Germline V gene lookup returns CDR1 LGHNA and CDR2 YNFKEQ. The CDR3 extends over 15 amino acids. The CDR3: CASSQVTDSRNEQFF. Here the CDR3 DNA reads TGTGCCAGCAGCCAAGTCACTGACAGCAGAAATGAGCAGTTCTTC.

The CDR3 sequence is CASSLPWGGNTGELFF. As DNA, the CDR3 is TGTGCCAGCAGCCTCCCATGGGGAGGGAACACCGGGGAGCTGTTTTTT. The V gene is TRBV28, the J gene TRBJ2-2; tentatively, D is TRBD2 (6 bases). V was trimmed by 6 bases and J by 1 base, leaving 15 bases between them. Germline V gene sequence: CDR1 MDHEN, CDR2 SYDVKM. The CDR3 spans 16 residues.

The gene calls are TRBV10-3 and TRBJ1-3; 8 bases are shared with TRBD1. Trimming cost V 6 bases and J 5 bases; bases outside gene matches: 6. The CDR3 consists of 14 residues. Germline assignment: CDR1 ENHRY and CDR2 SYGVKD. The CDR3 spells CAISPGQGRNTIYF. The DNA for the CDR3 is TGTGCCATCAGCCCCGGACAGGGAAGAAACACCATATATTTT.

This chain links TRBV2 with TRBJ2-5, with 9 positions matching TRBD2. The CDR3 spans 11 residues. The J segment lost 11 bases and the V segment lost 6 bases, leaving 4 bases of the junction unmatched. CDR1 is SNHLY, CDR2 FYNNEI, per germline. Here the CDR3 reads CASRGLAEQYF. CDR3 nucleotide sequence: TGTGCCAGCAGGGGACTAGCAGAGCAGTACTTC.

The V call is TRBV2, the J call TRBJ2-3; D unclear. CDR3 size: 16 residues. From germline, CDR1 is SNHLY and CDR2 FYNNEI. The V and J ends lost 6 bases and 2 bases respectively, with 18 bases between them. CDR3 in DNA: TGTGCCAGCAGGAGAATCCCAGGAATATACACAGATACGCAGTATTTT. Translation: CASRRIPGIYTDTQYF.

The chain uses TRBV7-9 and TRBJ2-7, with a weak D call TRBD1 (6 bases). The V and J ends lost 4 bases and 2 bases respectively, with 21 bases between them. The CDR3 extends over 17 amino acids. Germline lookup yields CDR1 SEHNR and CDR2 FQNEAQ (reference sequence). Here the CDR3 DNA reads TGTGCCAGCAGCTCAATGCCCAGGGGCAAAAATCCCTACGAGCAGTACTTC. Translation gives CASSSMPRGKNPYEQYF.

The chain employs TRBV19 and TRBJ1-5, with 8 bases matching TRBD1. The CDR3 covers 14 residues. CDR1 and CDR2 (germline): LNHDA, SQIVND (reference sequence). The V gene end was trimmed by 5 bases and the J gene end by 5 bases; junction bases not matched to a gene: 5. The CDR3 sequence: CASSRQGMDQPQHF. The CDR3 nucleotides read TGTGCCAGTAGTCGACAGGGGATGGATCAGCCCCAGCATTTT.

This clone was seen a handful of times. The V call is TRBV27, the J call TRBJ2-1; 8 bases fit TRBD2. The length of the CDR3 is 15 residues. The V segment lost 6 bases and the J segment 7 bases; nucleotides outside the gene matches: 11. From germline, CDR1 is MNHEY and CDR2 SMNVEV (reference sequence). In DNA, the CDR3 is TGTGCCAGCAGCCTTCTCGGGGGGGGTGCGAATGAGCAGTTCTTC. Translation gives CASSLLGGGANEQFF.

J is TRBJ2-3 and V is TRBV18, with a possible D match to TRBD2 (6 bases). Trimming pared 5 bases from V and 1 base from J, leaving 16 bases between. This CDR3 is 16 amino acids long. Germline V gives CDR1 KGHSH, CDR2 LQKENI. In DNA, the CDR3 is TGTGCCAGCTCAGTCGCCGGGACTCTTCGCACAGATACGCAGTATTTT. It is translated as CASSVAGTLRTDTQYF.